The present TCR beta chain was sequenced within a study of response to subunit inactivated influenza vaccine. Points from the study as a whole: That few new T cells are recruited by each seasonal influenza vaccination was the authors' suggestion.

TCRdb itself ran the RT-PCR reads through MiXCR, one entry per CDR3 protein. The sample has about 650,000 distinct CDR3 sequences; about a sixth are singletons. The germline V gene has CDR1 SQVTM and CDR2 ANQGSEA. Trimming removed 5 bases from V and 3 bases from J; junction bases left unmatched: 4. This CDR3 has 14 residues. As for this clonotype: Its antigen remains unidentified.

The sequences come from PBMCs from blood, collected roughly 13 days after vaccination. The J gene is TRBJ2-1, the V gene TRBV29-1; TRBD2 matches 10 bases. The clonotype was recovered from a man aged 45 to 65 who received an inactivated influenza vaccine. The CDR3 region has the DNA TGCAGCGTTTCTAGCGGGAGCCGCTACAATGAGCAGTTCTTC. This encodes CSVSSGSRYNEQFF.